This T cell receptor (beta chain) originates from a study of shared clonotypes between healthy human individuals. Trimming cost V 0 bases and J 0 bases, with 5 bases left between them. CDR1 is MNHEY and CDR2 is SMNVEV in the germline V gene (reference sequence). CDR3 size: 14 residues. CD45RO-negative, CCR7-positively selected cells formed the naive CD8 fraction, excluding terminally differentiated effector memory CD45RA+ cells. The input for sorted-subset replicate PCRs was 150 to 200 ng DNA, about 30,000 T cell genomes. Assay used: immunoSEQ multiplex PCR; TCRdb lists only in-frame clones, some missing. The table has hundreds of thousands of clones, approximately 96% seen once.

Specimen: naive CD8+ T cells sorted from blood. The clonotype originates from a woman in her twenties or thirties in good health. This chain connects TRBV27 to TRBJ2-5; unclear D gene. The CDR3 spells CASSLSPNQETQYF. The CDR3 DNA reads as TGTGCCAGCAGTTTATCCCCAAACCAAGAGACCCAGTACTTC.